Shown below are 30 T cell receptor beta chains from a single sample sequenced in a study of T-cell memory formation after mild COVID-19. TCRdb recomputed calls from the 5' RACE reads with MiXCR, one row per CDR3 protein. The sample carries approximately 82,000 distinct CDR3 sequences, 9.5% to 15% recorded once. The specimen sequenced was PBMCs or a T cell subset sorted from them (not recorded which). The receptors originated from a man in his late teens or twenties who had mild COVID-19 (a few samples of this study predate the infection). Cell type and time point are not known.

The sample holds a few counts of this clonotype. The rearrangement joins TRBV7-9 to TRBJ1-1; 9 nucleotides align to TRBD1. The CDR3 is 18 residues long. V gave up 4 bases and J gave up 1 base; unmatched junction bases: 13. Germline V gene sequence: CDR1 SEHNR, CDR2 FQNEAQ (reference sequence). DNA for the CDR3: TGTGCCAGCAGCTCCCCCGGGACAGGGCTTTGGAGGAACACTGAAGCTTTCTTT. It is translated as CASSSPGTGLWRNTEAFF.

This clonotype was observed a handful of times. The CDR3 loop reads CASSYSGQGGTNEKLFF. The CDR3 DNA follows: TGTGCCAGCAGTTACTCGGGACAGGGAGGCACTAATGAAAAACTGTTTTTT. The J gene is TRBJ1-4, the V gene TRBV6-6, with 9 bases that match TRBD1. Germline values: CDR1 MNHNY, CDR2 SVGAGI (reference sequence). Germline trimming cut 0 bases from V and 2 bases from J; bases unmatched to any gene: 4. This CDR3 spans 17 amino acids.

This clonotype was counted ten times or more. CDR3 nucleotide sequence: TGCGCCAGCAGCTCGGGCCGGGACACAATCCTACCCTACAATGAGCAGTTCTTC. Residues: CASSSGRDTILPYNEQFF. The chain carries TRBV5-1 and TRBJ2-1; D is perhaps TRBD1 (6 bases). The length of the CDR3 is 18 residues. V was shortened by 3 bases and J by 2 bases, with 21 bases between the two germline ends. Germline assignment: CDR1 SGHRS and CDR2 YFSETQ.

In this sample, this clonotype turned up a few times. The chain is built from TRBV28 and TRBJ1-1; D is undetermined. This CDR3 is built from 16 residues. Deletions cut 6 bases from V and 5 bases from J, with 22 bases between. The germline V gene has CDR1 MDHEN and CDR2 SYDVKM. In DNA form, the CDR3 reads TGTGCCAGCAGCACTTCGATTAAGACTGGCCGGACTGAAGCTTTCTTT. Translation gives CASSTSIKTGRTEAFF.

The gene calls are TRBV7-9 and TRBJ1-4, with D unresolved. V was shortened by 2 bases and J by 4 bases, with 8 bases between the two germline ends. The CDR3 has 14 residues. Germline CDR1 is SEHNR and CDR2 is FQNEAQ (reference sequence). This CDR3 reads CASSLSQINEKLFF. Written as DNA, the CDR3 is TGTGCCAGCAGCTTATCCCAGATTAATGAAAAACTGTTTTTT.

The V and J genes are TRBV4-1 and TRBJ2-7; D ambiguous. The germline V gene encodes CDR1 MGHRA and CDR2 YSYEKL. Trimming shortened V by 5 bases and J by 5 bases, and 13 bases separated the two germline ends. The length of the CDR3 is 13 residues. CDR3 sequence: CASSARLGNEQYF. The CDR3 coding sequence is TGCGCCAGCAGCGCCCGGCTTGGTAACGAGCAGTACTTC.

The chain recombines TRBV29-1 with TRBJ2-7, with D unresolved. The germline V gene has CDR1 SQVTM and CDR2 ANQGSEA. V lost 4 bases and J lost 0, with 13 bases in between. The CDR3 sequence is 14 residues long. The CDR3 nucleotides are TGCAGCGTTGTGCTGGCAAGGACCTCCTACGAGCAGTACTTC. Translated: CSVVLARTSYEQYF.

The V gene is TRBV4-3, the J gene TRBJ1-2; D is unclear. The CDR3 loop spans 13 amino acids. Germline loops: CDR1 LGHNA, CDR2 YSLEER. V was clipped by 1 base and J by 4 bases, with 7 bases between them. DNA of the CDR3: TGCGCCAGCAGCCAAGTCGGCGGCTATGGCTACACCTTC. Translating it yields CASSQVGGYGYTF.

This chain joins TRBV11-2 and TRBJ2-1, with 7 bases that match TRBD1. The germline V gene encodes CDR1 SGHAT and CDR2 FQNNGV. This CDR3 region has 15 residues. Losses at the gene ends were 3 bases for V and 8 bases for J; bases not matched to a gene: 10. CDR3 bases: TGTGCCAGCAGCTTCGGGGACAGCGGCGGCGATGAGCAGTTCTTC. Residues: CASSFGDSGGDEQFF.

The table lists this clonotype with many counts. This rearrangement joins TRBV5-6 to TRBJ2-7; D gene uncertain. Looked up from germline, CDR1 is SGHDT and CDR2 is YYEEEE. The germline V and J ends were trimmed by 0 bases and 7 bases, with 14 bases remaining between them. The CDR3 length is 14 residues. The DNA of the CDR3 is TGTGCCAGCAGCTTGGCCAGGATGGCCTCGGAGCAGTACTTC. Translating it yields CASSLARMASEQYF.

The chain has TRBV5-5 and TRBJ1-1, with D tentatively TRBD1 (5 bases). CDR1 SGHKS and CDR2 YYEKEE come from the germline V gene (reference sequence). V gave up 4 bases and J gave up 3 bases, with 10 bases separating them. The CDR3 sequence is 13 residues long. The CDR3 is CASSPQGHTEAFF. CDR3 nucleotides: TGTGCCAGCAGCCCCCAGGGACACACTGAAGCTTTCTTT. Full variable domain (remainder filled in from reference TRBV5-5 and TRBJ1-1): DAGVTQSPTHLIKTRGQQVTLRCSPISGHKSVSWYQQVLGQGPQFIFQYYEKEERGRGNFPDRFSARQFPNYSSELNVNALLLGDSALYLCASSPQGHTEAFFGQGTRLTVV.

The CDR3: CASSHYQDIETSGEQYF. CDR3 DNA sequence: TGCGCCAGCAGCCACTATCAAGATATTGAGACATCGGGCGAGCAGTACTTC. This sequence joins TRBV4-1 and TRBJ2-7; D gene ambiguous. From germline, CDR1 is MGHRA and CDR2 YSYEKL. V shed 3 bases and J shed 6 bases, with 24 bases lying between them. The CDR3 extends over 17 amino acids.

This chain connects TRBV7-9 to TRBJ2-5; possibly TRBD1 or TRBD2 for D (5 bases each). V was clipped by 4 bases and J by 2 bases, with 11 bases between them. Germline CDR1 SEHNR, CDR2 FQNEAQ (reference sequence). This CDR3 spans 14 amino acids. The chain's CDR3 is CASSSQGPQETQYF. In nucleotides, the CDR3 is TGTGCCAGCAGCTCGCAGGGACCGCAAGAGACCCAGTACTTC.

The chain carries TRBV15 and TRBJ1-1, with D perhaps matching TRBD1 (6 bases). The germline V gene encodes CDR1 LNHNV and CDR2 YYDKDF (reference sequence). This CDR3 contains 17 residues. Trimming removed 5 bases at V and 0 bases at J, with 19 bases between. The CDR3 here is CATSPRINRDMNTEAFF. The DNA of the CDR3 is TGTGCCACCAGCCCAAGGATTAACAGGGACATGAACACTGAAGCTTTCTTT.

The rearrangement links TRBV4-2 to TRBJ2-7; D gene unclear. The germline gives CDR1 LGHNA, CDR2 YNFKEQ. V dropped 0 bases and J dropped 0 bases, with 9 bases sitting between them. The CDR3 sequence is 15 residues long. The CDR3 DNA is TGTGCCAGCAGCCAAGATAACACTGGCTCCTACGAGCAGTACTTC. It encodes CASSQDNTGSYEQYF.

The sample holds one count of this clonotype. This chain connects TRBV5-4 to TRBJ2-7; D might be TRBD1 (6 bases). The CDR3 spans 15 residues. Trimming cost V 0 bases and J 4 bases, with 14 bases left between them. In germline, CDR1 is SGHNT, CDR2 YYREEE (reference sequence). Here the CDR3 DNA reads TGTGCCAGCAGCTTGGCCGCCAGGGGCGATTACGAGCAGTACTTC. It specifies CASSLAARGDYEQYF.

This clonotype was found a few times. This chain joins TRBV7-7 and TRBJ2-3, with TRBD2 identical over 10 bases. V was pared by 5 bases and J by 4 bases, with 6 bases of the junction left unmatched. The CDR3 has 15 amino acids. Germline CDR1 SSHAT, CDR2 FNYEAQ (reference sequence). The CDR3 DNA reads TGTGCCAGCAGCCCAGCGGGGGGGCGATCAGATACGCAGTATTTT. Translated: CASSPAGGRSDTQYF. Full variable domain (rest looked up from reference TRBV7-7 and TRBJ2-3): GAGVSQSPRYKVTKRGQDVTLRCDPISSHATLYWYQQALGQGPEFLTYFNYEAQPDKSGLPSDRFSAERPEGSISTLTIQRTEQRDSAMYRCASSPAGGRSDTQYFGPGTRLTVL.

The J gene is TRBJ1-2, the V gene TRBV7-9; D uncertain. The V gene's germline CDR1 is SEHNR and CDR2 FQNEAQ (reference sequence). The CDR3 has 18 amino acids. The germline V and J ends were trimmed by 5 bases and 6 bases, with 28 bases remaining between them. The CDR3 spells CASSLTPGSLLISDGYTF. For the CDR3, the DNA is TGTGCCAGCAGCCTCACGCCTGGCAGCCTGTTAATCTCGGATGGCTACACCTTC.

The rearrangement uses TRBV6-6 and TRBJ2-3; TRBD1 aligns across 8 bases. This CDR3 region has 20 residues. The germline V gene encodes CDR1 MNHNY and CDR2 SVGAGI (reference sequence). The V gene end was trimmed by 2 bases and the J gene end by 1 base; junction bases not matched to a gene: 17. CDR3 protein: CASSYGAGTGRFTGTDTQYF. In DNA, the CDR3 is TGTGCCAGCAGTTACGGGGCCGGGACAGGTCGCTTCACGGGCACAGATACGCAGTATTTT.

There are a few counts of this clonotype. V is TRBV5-1 and J is TRBJ1-6; no definite D call. Trimming removed 4 bases from V and 4 bases from J, with 18 bases in between. Germline V CDR1 and CDR2: SGHRS, YFSETQ. The CDR3 contains 17 residues. For the CDR3, the DNA is TGCGCCAGCAGCCTACGGACTGAGGAACTTTATAATTCACCCCTCCACTTT. Amino acid sequence: CASSLRTEELYNSPLHF.

The rearrangement links TRBV7-9 to TRBJ1-2, with D uncertain. V was clipped by 5 bases and J by 0 bases, with 13 bases between them. Germline V gene data show CDR1 as SEHNR and CDR2 as FQNEAQ (reference sequence). The CDR3 covers 15 residues. As DNA, the CDR3 is TGTGCCAGCAGCCCTGTCGACGGAGCTAACTATGGCTACACCTTC. Its translation is CASSPVDGANYGYTF. Based on the CDR3 plus reference TRBV7-9 and TRBJ1-2, the full variable domain is DTGVSQNPRHKITKRGQNVTFRCDPISEHNRLYWYRQTLGQGPEFLTYFQNEAQLEKSRLLSDRFSAERPKGSFSTLEIQRTEQGDSAMYLCASSPVDGANYGYTFGSGTRLTVV.

This clonotype was seen repeatedly, ten times or more. The rearrangement links TRBV11-2 to TRBJ2-7; 9 nucleotides agree with TRBD1. The CDR3 totals 13 residues. Trimming at V came to 3 bases and at J to 4 bases, leaving 1 base not matched to a gene. Germline V CDR1 and CDR2: SGHAT, FQNNGV. The CDR3 here is CASSFGQGYEQYF. CDR3 sequence (DNA): TGTGCCAGCAGCTTCGGACAGGGGTACGAGCAGTACTTC.

This rearrangement joins TRBV7-6 to TRBJ2-1, with 9 bases identical to TRBD1. The CDR3 length is 13 residues. Germline V CDR1 and CDR2: SGHVS, FNYEAQ. J lost 7 bases, V lost 4 bases, and 2 bases had no gene match. The CDR3 spells CASSSGTGNEQFF. The CDR3 coding sequence is TGTGCCAGCAGCTCTGGGACAGGGAATGAGCAGTTCTTC.

This clonotype was observed a handful of times. V is TRBV10-3 and J is TRBJ2-3; TRBD1 might be the D (5 bases). This CDR3 is built from 14 residues. V was pared by 3 bases and J by 2 bases, with 9 bases between. Germline CDR1 reads ENHRY; CDR2 reads SYGVKD. The CDR3 DNA reads as TGTGCCATCAGTGACAGGGTTTTCACAGATACGCAGTATTTT. This sequence encodes CAISDRVFTDTQYF.

In its sample, this clonotype was seen a few times. V and J are TRBV12-3 or TRBV12-4 and TRBJ2-7; possible D gene TRBD2, 6 bases. The CDR3 loop spans 15 amino acids. Deletions cut 7 bases from V and 2 bases from J, with 18 bases between. The CDR3 DNA reads as TGTGCCAGCACCAGTAGCGGATTTAACCCCTACGAGCAGTACTTC. It codes for CASTSSGFNPYEQYF.

This clonotype was picked up a small number of times. The chain carries TRBV7-9 and TRBJ2-3; perhaps TRBD2 as D (6 bases). CDR3 length: 15 residues. The germline V gene encodes CDR1 SEHNR and CDR2 FQNEAQ (reference sequence). Trimming cost V 5 bases and J 1 base, with 13 bases left between them. The CDR3 is CASSPGAAGTDTQYF. The DNA for the CDR3 is TGTGCCAGCAGCCCGGGAGCGGCTGGCACAGATACGCAGTATTTT.

The rearrangement links TRBV29-1 to TRBJ2-5; D gene ambiguous. The CDR3 has 13 amino acids. V dropped 4 bases and J dropped 1 base, with 10 bases sitting between them. In germline, CDR1 is SQVTM, CDR2 ANQGSEA. CDR3 amino acids: CSVVRNAQETQYF. In DNA form, the CDR3 reads TGCAGCGTTGTCAGAAACGCCCAAGAGACCCAGTACTTC.

The chain couples TRBV27 to TRBJ2-1, with 9 bases fitting TRBD2. The V gene's germline CDR1 is MNHEY and CDR2 SMNVEV (reference sequence). The V gene end was trimmed by 6 bases and the J gene end by 6 bases; junction bases not matched to a gene: 30. CDR3 size: 22 residues. Here the CDR3 DNA reads TGTGCCAGCAGGGGTACGGGGGCGGTTTTCCAGCGGGGGGCCCTTGTAGGCAATGAGCAGTTCTTC. It yields the protein CASRGTGAVFQRGALVGNEQFF.

This clonotype was seen a handful of times. The chain has TRBV12-5 and TRBJ2-5, with 7 bases aligning to TRBD2. J gave up 3 bases and V 0 bases, and 4 bases lay outside the gene matches. CDR3 length: 15 amino acids. Germline V gives CDR1 LGHNT, CDR2 FRNRAP. The CDR3 DNA reads TGTGCTAGTGGTTTGGTTGGACTAGTCGAAGAGACCCAGTACTTC. Translated, it gives CASGLVGLVEETQYF.

This clonotype was detected a few times. The chain recombines TRBV6-2 or TRBV6-3 with TRBJ2-6; 9 nucleotides line up with TRBD1. Germline CDR1 MNHEY, CDR2 SVGEGT. The CDR3 has 16 amino acids. V gave up 5 bases and J gave up 4 bases; unmatched junction bases: 6. CDR3 sequence: CASSTTGGSGANVLTF. Written as DNA, the CDR3 is TGTGCCAGCAGTACCACAGGGGGCTCCGGGGCCAACGTCCTGACTTTC.